This TCR beta chain was sequenced during a study of shared clonotypes between healthy human individuals. This table comes from immunoSEQ multiplex PCR, and its TCRdb copy is limited to in-frame clones, with some not included. The sample consists of over 2 million clones, around 92% of them appearing once. Overall study findings and caveats: On the whole, naive subsets had larger estimated richness than memory subsets had.

Comments on this clone: Its antigen remains unknown.

Within Nashville, Tennessee resided all donors, each a Caucasian adult. CD4+ cells were split into CD45RA+ naive and CD45RA-negative memory subsets. The CDR3 is made up of 12 amino acids. The germline CDR1 and CDR2 sequences are GTSNPN and SVGIG (reference sequence). Sequences were obtained from naive CD4+ T cells from PBMCs. Subset here: CD45RA+ positively selected. The sequence was collected from a man younger than 30 in good health. Some clones in this sample may be carry-over from other donors' samples. This chain uses TRBV30 with TRBJ2-5; D gene uncertain. The J call may be in error: the DNA end matches TRBJ2-7 better. The CDR3 sequence is CAWRAISYEQYF. The CDR3 nucleotides read TGTGCCTGGCGGGCCATCTCCTACGAGCAGTACTTC.